The sequence of this T cell receptor beta chain was determined in a study of regulatory T cells in long-lasting Graves disease. As to time point: newly diagnosed GD, antithyroid drugs for less than 3 months. Scientists built the TCR library using RNA that was extracted from PBMCs. The diagnosis of Graves' disease used American Thyroid Association guidelines. This clonotype was found many times. Its target is unknown. Arm-PCR of CDR3 regions and iRepertoire HTBI primers were used to build TCR beta libraries. Each CDR3 protein gets one entry after TCRdb re-called the multiplex PCR reads with MiXCR. The repertoire holds 300,000 to 400,000 distinct CDR3 sequences, with 15% to 19% as singletons. Study-wide results and caveats: With persistent disease, TRBV28, TRBJ1-2 and TRBJ2-5 were the favored segments.

The CDR3 runs 14 residues. Germline loops: CDR1 ENHRY, CDR2 SYGVKD. The V and J ends lost 5 bases and 3 bases respectively, with 13 bases between them. This sequence originates from a female donor with Graves disease. The chain uses TRBV10-3 and TRBJ1-2; D remains unclear. The starting material was peripheral blood mononuclear cells (PBMCs), obtained at new diagnosis, from a patient treated with antithyroid drugs. The CDR3 loop reads CAISTVGRDYGYTF. The CDR3 DNA reads as TGTGCCATCAGTACCGTAGGGAGGGACTATGGCTACACCTTC.